These T cell receptor beta chains were read from a single sample in a study of T cells in Graves' hyperthyroidism and ophthalmopathy. TCRdb recomputed calls from the multiplex PCR reads with MiXCR, one row per CDR3 protein. The sample lists about 550,000 distinct CDR3 sequences, less than 25% occurring once. Sequencing used blood. These receptors were obtained from a man aged 18-30 years with Graves' hyperthyroidism. Both conserved end residues are part of each CDR3. Each record gives: clone size, V gene, J gene, D gene, CDR3 DNA, CDR3 protein. The D gene is left open where the match is weak. Only some rows state a clone size, as once, few, many or a class for expanded clones.

size: NA
V: TRBV20-1
J: TRBJ1-5
D: TRBD1
DNA: TGCAGTGCTGGCTCCAGGGGGGGTCAGCCCCAGCATTTT
CDR3: CSAGSRGGQPQHF

size: few
V: TRBV28
J: TRBJ2-2
D: TRBD2
DNA: TGTGCCAGCAGTTTGAGGAGTGGGGGGGGCACCGGGGAGCTGTTTTTT
CDR3: CASSLRSGGGTGELFF

size: NA
V: TRBV12-3/TRBV12-4
J: TRBJ2-7
D: NA
DNA: TGTGCCAGCAGTTCAGACAGGTCTGGTGAGCGGTACTTC
CDR3: CASSSDRSGERYF

size: many
V: TRBV12-3/TRBV12-4
J: TRBJ1-5
D: TRBD1
DNA: TGTGCCAGCAGTAAGGGACAGGGGGTAGATAGCAATCAGCCCCAGCATTTT
CDR3: CASSKGQGVDSNQPQHF

size: NA
V: TRBV6-5
J: TRBJ1-1
D: TRBD1
DNA: TGTGCCAGCAGTTACTCCCAGGGGGACTTCACTGAAGCTTTCTTT
CDR3: CASSYSQGDFTEAFF

size: many
V: TRBV11-2
J: TRBJ1-5
D: TRBD1
DNA: TGTGCCAGCAGCTTTAGTCGGACAGGAACTCAGCCCCAGCATTTT
CDR3: CASSFSRTGTQPQHF

size: few
V: TRBV7-9
J: TRBJ1-1
D: NA
DNA: TGTGCCAGCAGCTTAGTGGCACAGAACACTGAAGCTTTCTTT
CDR3: CASSLVAQNTEAFF

size: many
V: TRBV11-2
J: TRBJ2-7
D: NA
DNA: TGTGCCAGCAGCTTGGACATAACCTACGAGCAGTACTTC
CDR3: CASSLDITYEQYF

size: few
V: TRBV24-1
J: TRBJ2-2
D: NA
DNA: TGTGCCACCAGTGCCCCTACCGGGGGGCTGTTTTTT
CDR3: CATSAPTGGLFF

size: NA
V: TRBV7-2
J: TRBJ2-7
D: TRBD2
DNA: TGTGCCAGCACGGGACTAGCGGGAGTCTACGAGCAGTACTTC
CDR3: CASTGLAGVYEQYF

size: few
V: TRBV5-1
J: TRBJ1-3
D: NA
DNA: TGCGCCAGCAGCTTAACAGGGTTGGGAAACACCATATATTTT
CDR3: CASSLTGLGNTIYF

size: many
V: TRBV7-9
J: TRBJ1-3
D: NA
DNA: TGTGCCAGCAGCCCCCCTCGGCGGATCGGAAACACCATATATTTT
CDR3: CASSPPRRIGNTIYF

size: few
V: TRBV3-1
J: TRBJ2-5
D: NA
DNA: TGTGCCAGCAGCCAAGATCACTTACCTCAAGAGACCCAGTACTTC
CDR3: CASSQDHLPQETQYF

size: NA
V: TRBV5-5
J: TRBJ1-1
D: TRBD1
DNA: TGTGCCAGCAGCTTGTACGGGACAGGAGCCGAAGCTTTCTTT
CDR3: CASSLYGTGAEAFF

size: many
V: TRBV29-1
J: TRBJ2-5
D: NA
DNA: TGCAGCGTTGGCCAGAAAGAGACCCAGTACTTC
CDR3: CSVGQKETQYF

size: NA
V: TRBV12-3/TRBV12-4
J: TRBJ1-6
D: TRBD1
DNA: TGTGCCAGTAGGAAGACAGGGAGGAATTCACCCCTCCACTTT
CDR3: CASRKTGRNSPLHF

size: few
V: TRBV28
J: TRBJ1-5
D: NA
DNA: TGTGCCAGCACAACAGGCTATAGCAATCAGCCCCAGCATTTT
CDR3: CASTTGYSNQPQHF

size: NA
V: TRBV19
J: TRBJ1-1
D: NA
DNA: TGTGCCAGTAGTCCCCCCCAACGGCTGAACACTGAAGCTTTCTTT
CDR3: CASSPPQRLNTEAFF

size: many
V: TRBV12-3/TRBV12-4
J: TRBJ2-3
D: NA
DNA: TGTGCCAGCAGTAAGGACGGGCCAGATACGCAGTATTTT
CDR3: CASSKDGPDTQYF

size: many
V: TRBV15
J: TRBJ2-5
D: NA
DNA: TGTGCCACCAGCAGAGCCGGACAGGCGGGAAAGACCCAGTACTTC
CDR3: CATSRAGQAGKTQYF

size: many
V: TRBV30
J: TRBJ1-1
D: NA
DNA: TGTGCCTGGAGCGAGTTGAACACTGAAGCTTTCTTT
CDR3: CAWSELNTEAFF

size: NA
V: TRBV12-3/TRBV12-4
J: TRBJ2-7
D: NA
DNA: TGTGCCAGCAGTCCTGACGACGGAGTCTACGAGCAGTACTTC
CDR3: CASSPDDGVYEQYF

size: many
V: TRBV7-6
J: TRBJ1-1
D: NA
DNA: TGTGCCAGCAGCGACAAGGTGACTGAAGCTTTCTTT
CDR3: CASSDKVTEAFF

size: many
V: TRBV2
J: TRBJ2-5
D: TRBD1
DNA: TGTGCCAGCAGTGACCCGACAGGGAACCAAGAGACCCAGTACTTC
CDR3: CASSDPTGNQETQYF

size: many
V: TRBV15
J: TRBJ1-1
D: NA
DNA: TGTGCCACCAGCAGAGATCCAGGGGTCGGGACTGAAGCTTTCTTT
CDR3: CATSRDPGVGTEAFF

size: many
V: TRBV7-2
J: TRBJ1-3
D: NA
DNA: TGTGCCAGCAGCTTAGAGGGCGGCTACTCTGGAAACACCATATATTTT
CDR3: CASSLEGGYSGNTIYF

size: NA
V: TRBV12-3/TRBV12-4
J: TRBJ1-2
D: NA
DNA: TGTGCCAGCAGTGTAACAGGAGAGGAAAATGGCTACACCTTC
CDR3: CASSVTGEENGYTF

size: few
V: TRBV4-3
J: TRBJ2-2
D: TRBD1
DNA: TGCGCCTCCCAAAGGGACAGTTTGGCCGGGGAGCTGTTTTTT
CDR3: CASQRDSLAGELFF

size: many
V: TRBV28
J: TRBJ2-7
D: TRBD1
DNA: TGTGCCAGCAGCCCTGGACAGGGTGGCGAGCAGTACTTC
CDR3: CASSPGQGGEQYF

size: many
V: TRBV20-1
J: TRBJ2-4
D: NA
DNA: TGCAGTGCTAGTCCACTAAGCGCCAAAAACATTCAGTACTTC
CDR3: CSASPLSAKNIQYF

size: few
V: TRBV9
J: TRBJ1-2
D: NA
DNA: TGTGCCAGCAGCGGCCCCCAGGGTGGTGGCTACACCTTC
CDR3: CASSGPQGGGYTF